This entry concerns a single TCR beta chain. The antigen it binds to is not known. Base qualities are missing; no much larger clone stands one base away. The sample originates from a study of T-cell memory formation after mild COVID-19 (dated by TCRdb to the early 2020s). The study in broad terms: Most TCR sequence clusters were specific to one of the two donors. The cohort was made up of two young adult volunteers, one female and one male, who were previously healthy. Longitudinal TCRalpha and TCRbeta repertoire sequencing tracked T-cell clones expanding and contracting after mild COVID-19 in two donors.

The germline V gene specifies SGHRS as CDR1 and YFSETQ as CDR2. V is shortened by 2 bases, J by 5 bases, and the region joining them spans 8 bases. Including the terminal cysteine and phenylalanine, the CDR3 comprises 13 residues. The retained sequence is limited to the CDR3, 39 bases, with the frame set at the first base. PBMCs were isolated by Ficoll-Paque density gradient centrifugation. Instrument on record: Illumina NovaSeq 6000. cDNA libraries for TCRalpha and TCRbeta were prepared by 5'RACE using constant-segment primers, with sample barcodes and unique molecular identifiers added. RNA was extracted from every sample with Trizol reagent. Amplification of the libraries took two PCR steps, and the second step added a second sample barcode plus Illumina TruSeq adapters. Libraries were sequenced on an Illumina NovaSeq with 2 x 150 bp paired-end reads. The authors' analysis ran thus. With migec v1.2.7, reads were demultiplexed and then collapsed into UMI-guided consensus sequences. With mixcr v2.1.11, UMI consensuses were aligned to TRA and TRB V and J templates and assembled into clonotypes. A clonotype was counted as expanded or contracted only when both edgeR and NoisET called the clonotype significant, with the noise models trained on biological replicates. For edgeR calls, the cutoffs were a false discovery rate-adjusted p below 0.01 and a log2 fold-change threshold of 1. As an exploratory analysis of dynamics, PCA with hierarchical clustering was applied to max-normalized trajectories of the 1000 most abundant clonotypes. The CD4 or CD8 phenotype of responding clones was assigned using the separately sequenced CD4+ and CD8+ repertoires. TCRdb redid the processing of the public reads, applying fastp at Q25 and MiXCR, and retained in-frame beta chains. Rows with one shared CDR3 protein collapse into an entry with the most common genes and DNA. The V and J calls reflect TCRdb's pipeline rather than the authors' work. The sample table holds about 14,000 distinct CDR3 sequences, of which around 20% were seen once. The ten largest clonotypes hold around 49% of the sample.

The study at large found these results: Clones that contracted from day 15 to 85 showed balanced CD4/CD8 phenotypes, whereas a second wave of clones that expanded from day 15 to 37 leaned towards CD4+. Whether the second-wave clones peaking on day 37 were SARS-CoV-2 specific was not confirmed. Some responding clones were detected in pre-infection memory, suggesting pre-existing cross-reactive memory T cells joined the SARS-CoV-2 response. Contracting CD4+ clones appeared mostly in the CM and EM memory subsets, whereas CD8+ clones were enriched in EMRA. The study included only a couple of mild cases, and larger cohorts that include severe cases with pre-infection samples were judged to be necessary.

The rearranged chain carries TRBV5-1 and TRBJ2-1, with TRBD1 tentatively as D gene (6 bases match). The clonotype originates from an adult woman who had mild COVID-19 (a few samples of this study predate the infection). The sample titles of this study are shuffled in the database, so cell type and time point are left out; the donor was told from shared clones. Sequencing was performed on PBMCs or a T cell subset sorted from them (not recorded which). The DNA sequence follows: TGCGCCAGCAGCTTCACAGGGAACAATGAGCAGTTCTTC. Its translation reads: CASSFTGNNEQFF. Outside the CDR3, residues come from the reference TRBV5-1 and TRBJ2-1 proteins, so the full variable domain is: KAGVTQTPRYLIKTRGQQVTLSCSPISGHRSVSWYQQTPGQGLQFLFEYFSETQRNKGNFPGRFSGRQFSNSRSEMNVSTLELGDSALYLCASSFTGNNEQFFGPGTRLTVL.